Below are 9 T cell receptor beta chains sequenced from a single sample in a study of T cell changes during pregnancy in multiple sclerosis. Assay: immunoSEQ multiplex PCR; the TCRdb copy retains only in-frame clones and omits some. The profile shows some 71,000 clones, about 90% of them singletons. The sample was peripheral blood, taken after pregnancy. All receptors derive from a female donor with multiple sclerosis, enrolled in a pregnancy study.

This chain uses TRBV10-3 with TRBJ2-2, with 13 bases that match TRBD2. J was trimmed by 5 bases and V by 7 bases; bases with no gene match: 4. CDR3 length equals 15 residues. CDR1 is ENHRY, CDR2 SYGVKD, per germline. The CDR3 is CAITQGLAGTGELFF. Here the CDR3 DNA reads TGTGCCATCACCCAGGGACTAGCGGGAACCGGGGAGCTGTTTTTT.

The CDR3 loop is CASSSPGQGKETQYF. In DNA form, the CDR3 reads TGTGCCAGCAGCTCCCCCGGACAGGGGAAAGAGACCCAGTACTTC. The rearrangement links TRBV7-2 to TRBJ2-5; the match to TRBD1 covers 9 bases. V dropped 4 bases and J dropped 3; count of bases not matched to a gene: 6. The CDR3 extends over 15 amino acids. Germline V gene data show CDR1 as SGHTA and CDR2 as FQGNSA.

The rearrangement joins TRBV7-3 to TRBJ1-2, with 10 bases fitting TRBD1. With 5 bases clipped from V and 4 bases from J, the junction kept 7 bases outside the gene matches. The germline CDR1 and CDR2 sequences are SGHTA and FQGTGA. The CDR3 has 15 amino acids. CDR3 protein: CASSRPGQGIYGYTF. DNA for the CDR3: TGTGCCAGCAGCAGACCGGGACAGGGGATCTATGGCTACACCTTC.

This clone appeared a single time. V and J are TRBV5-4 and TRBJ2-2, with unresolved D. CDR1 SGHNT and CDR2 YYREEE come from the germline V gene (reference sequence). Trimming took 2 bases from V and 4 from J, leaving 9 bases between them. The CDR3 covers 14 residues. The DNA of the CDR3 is TGTGCCAGCAGCTTCGCAGAAGTCACCGGGGAGCTGTTTTTT. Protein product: CASSFAEVTGELFF.

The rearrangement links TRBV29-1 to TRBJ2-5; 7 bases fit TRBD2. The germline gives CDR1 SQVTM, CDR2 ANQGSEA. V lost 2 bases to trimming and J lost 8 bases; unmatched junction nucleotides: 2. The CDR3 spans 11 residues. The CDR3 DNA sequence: TGCAGCGTTGAACTAGCGGTCACCCAGTACTTC. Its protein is CSVELAVTQYF.

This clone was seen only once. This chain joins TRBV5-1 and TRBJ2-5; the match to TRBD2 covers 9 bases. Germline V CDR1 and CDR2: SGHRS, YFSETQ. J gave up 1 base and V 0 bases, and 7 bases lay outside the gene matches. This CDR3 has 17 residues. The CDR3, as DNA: TGCGCCAGCAGCTTGGTATCGGCTAGCGGGACCCAAGAGACCCAGTACTTC. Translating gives CASSLVSASGTQETQYF.

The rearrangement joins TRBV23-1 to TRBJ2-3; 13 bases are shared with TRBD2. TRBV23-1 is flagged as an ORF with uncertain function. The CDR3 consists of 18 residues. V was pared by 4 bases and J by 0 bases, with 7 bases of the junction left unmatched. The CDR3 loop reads CASSPTSGRAISTDTQYF. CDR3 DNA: TGCGCCAGCAGTCCTACTAGCGGGAGGGCCATTAGCACAGATACGCAGTATTTT.

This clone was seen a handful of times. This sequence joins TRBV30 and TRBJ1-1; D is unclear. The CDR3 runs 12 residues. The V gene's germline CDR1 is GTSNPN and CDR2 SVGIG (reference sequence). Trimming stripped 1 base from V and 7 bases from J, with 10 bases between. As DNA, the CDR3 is TGTGCCTGGAGTGGCAGGCTCTATGAAGCTTTCTTT. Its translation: CAWSGRLYEAFF.

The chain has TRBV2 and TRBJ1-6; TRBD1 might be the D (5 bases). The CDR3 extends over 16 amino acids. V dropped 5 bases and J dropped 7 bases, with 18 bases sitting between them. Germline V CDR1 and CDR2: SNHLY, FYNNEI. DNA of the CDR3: TGTGCCAGCAGTAGGTCCCCGAGACAGACCAATTCACCCCTCCACTTT. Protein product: CASSRSPRQTNSPLHF. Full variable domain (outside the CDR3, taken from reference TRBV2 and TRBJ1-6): EPEVTQTPSHQVTQMGQEVILRCVPISNHLYFYWYRQILGQKVEFLVSFYNNEISEKSEIFDDQFSVERPDGSNFTLKIRSTKLEDSAMYFCASSRSPRQTNSPLHFGNGTRLTVT.